What follows are 31 T cell receptor beta chains derived from one specimen sequenced in a study of HIV-infected patients and healthy controls. Around 0.5 ug RNA was reverse transcribed with alpha and beta constant-region primers. Separate chain-specific third strand synthesis with multiplexing indices produced the alpha and beta libraries. TCRdb used MiXCR to reprocess the 5' RACE reads, holding one entry per CDR3 protein. The sample lists some 6,000 distinct CDR3 sequences, less than 9% seen once, with about 20% in the top ten. The repertoire came from unfractionated whole blood and reflected all unsorted peripheral T cells. Sequencing was performed on blood, taken before antiretroviral therapy. The receptor set was obtained from an adult with HIV infection.

This clonotype is classed as medium-sized. J is TRBJ2-5 and V is TRBV20-1, with TRBD1 identical over 8 bases. The CDR3 contains 15 residues. The J segment lost 1 base and the V segment lost 1 base, leaving 5 bases of the junction unmatched. In germline, CDR1 is DFQATT, CDR2 SNEGSKA (reference sequence). The CDR3 nucleotides are TGCAGTGCTAGAGTACTCGGACAGGGCCAAGAGACCCAGTACTTC. It specifies CSARVLGQGQETQYF.

In its sample, this clonotype ranks as medium-sized (0.01 to 0.1%). The genes are TRBV2 and TRBJ2-7; D gene uncertain. Germline V gene sequence: CDR1 SNHLY, CDR2 FYNNEI. Trimming removed 4 bases from V and 4 bases from J, with 11 bases in between. The CDR3 is 13 amino acids. The CDR3 spells CASSVNSQYEQYV. As DNA, the CDR3 is TGTGCCAGCAGTGTCAACAGCCAGTACGAGCAGTACGTC.

In this sample, this clonotype is large. V gene TRBV7-6 combines with J gene TRBJ2-5, with D possibly called TRBD1 or TRBD2 (5 bases each). The CDR3 consists of 13 residues. V was cut by 5 bases and J by 5 bases, with 12 bases left in between. Germline V CDR1 and CDR2: SGHVS, FNYEAQ. The CDR3 here is CASSPTEGETQYF. In DNA form, the CDR3 reads TGTGCCAGCAGCCCAACTGAGGGGGAGACCCAGTACTTC. The full variable domain, in which reference TRBV7-6 and TRBJ2-5 provide the parts outside the CDR3, is GAGVSQSPRYKVTKRGQDVALRCDPISGHVSLYWYRQALGQGPEFLTYFNYEAQQDKSGLPNDRFSAERPEGSISTLTIQRTEQRDSAMYRCASSPTEGETQYFGPGTRLLVL.

In its sample, this clonotype ranks as medium-sized. This sequence joins TRBV24-1 and TRBJ1-1; D uncertain. CDR1 is KGHDR and CDR2 is SFDVKD in the germline V gene. This CDR3 spans 13 amino acids. Trimming took off 6 bases at V and 0 bases at J, with 7 bases between the two ends. The CDR3 spells CATSPAMNTEAFF. The CDR3 DNA follows: TGTGCCACCAGTCCAGCCATGAACACTGAAGCTTTCTTT.

This clonotype is deemed medium-sized. The chain employs TRBV6-5 and TRBJ1-5, with a possible D match to TRBD1 (6 bases). V gave up 6 bases and J gave up 3 bases, with 18 bases separating them. The CDR3 contains 16 residues. Germline values: CDR1 MNHEY, CDR2 SVGAGI. CDR3 nucleotides: TGTGCCAGCAGCCCAATCCCCGGACAGTCCAATCAGCCCCAGCATTTT. Protein sequence: CASSPIPGQSNQPQHF.

This clonotype was recorded at least ten times. The chain uses TRBV20-1 and TRBJ2-5, with a possible D match to TRBD2 (5 bases). There are 12 residues in the CDR3. Germline V lookup: CDR1 DFQATT, CDR2 SNEGSKA (reference sequence). Trimming pared 4 bases from V and 1 base from J, leaving 7 bases between. CDR3 DNA: TGCAGTGCTACAGCGGTCCAAGAGACCCAGTACTTC. Amino acid sequence: CSATAVQETQYF.

This clonotype was seen more than once but under ten times. The chain couples TRBV20-1 to TRBJ1-4; D remains ambiguous. Germline CDR1 and CDR2: DFQATT and SNEGSKA (reference sequence). Deletions cut 5 bases from V and 0 bases from J, with 10 bases between. CDR3 length: 14 residues. CDR3 in amino acids: CSARHSATNEKLFF. Here the CDR3 DNA reads TGCAGTGCTCGCCACAGTGCAACTAATGAAAAACTGTTTTTT.

By share, this clonotype ranks as medium-sized. The rearrangement joins TRBV12-3 or TRBV12-4 to TRBJ2-1, with D uncertain. V was shortened by 1 base and J by 9 bases, with 13 bases between the two germline ends. The CDR3 covers 14 residues. The CDR3 loop is CASSLVLGSGEQFF. As DNA, the CDR3 is TGTGCCAGCAGTTTAGTATTAGGGTCAGGTGAGCAGTTCTTC.

This clonotype has only a few counts. V usage is TRBV3-1 and J usage is TRBJ2-3; TRBD2 is a possible D gene (7 bases). The germline gives CDR1 LGHDT, CDR2 YNNKEL (reference sequence). The V and J ends lost 3 bases and 3 bases respectively, with 13 bases between them. The CDR3 has 15 amino acids. The DNA for the CDR3 is TGTGCCAGCAGCCAGTGGGGGGGGGCGACAGATACGCAGTATTTT. Translation: CASSQWGGATDTQYF.

The chain combines TRBV19 with TRBJ1-2; no firm D call. V was pared by 5 bases and J by 6 bases, with 25 bases between. The germline V gene encodes CDR1 LNHDA and CDR2 SQIVND (reference sequence). This CDR3 comprises 17 residues. CDR3 residues: CASSSIPPQWPGNGYTF. Written as DNA, the CDR3 is TGTGCCAGTAGTTCGATACCCCCACAATGGCCGGGAAATGGCTACACCTTC.

This clonotype was found many times. The CDR3 here is CASSYREWEETQYF. The DNA for the CDR3 is TGTGCCAGCAGCTACAGGGAGTGGGAAGAGACCCAGTACTTC. V usage is TRBV2 and J usage is TRBJ2-5, with D possibly TRBD1 on 6 matching bases. Trimming took 6 bases from V and 3 from J, leaving 14 bases between them. Germline V lookup: CDR1 SNHLY, CDR2 FYNNEI. CDR3 size: 14 residues.

This clonotype is deemed medium-sized. The V gene is TRBV5-5, the J gene TRBJ2-5; D is uncertain. The CDR3 has 13 amino acids. Looked up from germline, CDR1 is SGHKS and CDR2 is YYEKEE (reference sequence). Trimming shortened V by 1 base and J by 5 bases, and 9 bases separated the two germline ends. CDR3 sequence (DNA): TGTGCCAGCAGCTTGTCCCTGCGGGAGACCCAGTACTTC. Protein: CASSLSLRETQYF.

This clonotype was seen only a few times. CDR3 region: CASSFGVLGNTGELFF. CDR3 nucleotides: TGCGCCAGCAGCTTTGGGGTCCTCGGGAACACCGGGGAGCTGTTTTTT. The chain couples TRBV5-1 to TRBJ2-2, with no clear D. The germline gives CDR1 SGHRS, CDR2 YFSETQ. The CDR3 covers 16 residues. The V end was cut by 2 bases, the J end by 1 base, with 12 bases between.

This clonotype was counted ten times or more. The chain carries TRBV19 and TRBJ2-1; TRBD2 aligns across 7 bases. The germline gives CDR1 LNHDA, CDR2 SQIVND (reference sequence). There are 17 residues in the CDR3. The V gene end was trimmed by 5 bases and the J gene end by 0 bases; junction bases not matched to a gene: 10. CDR3 DNA: TGTGCCAGTAGTCTGACGACCGGGACTACCTCCTACAATGAGCAGTTCTTC. This codes for CASSLTTGTTSYNEQFF.

This clonotype was picked up many times. The rearrangement uses TRBV18 and TRBJ1-1; maybe TRBD1 (5 bases). V was clipped by 3 bases and J by 4 bases, with 15 bases between them. Germline loops: CDR1 KGHSH, CDR2 LQKENI. The CDR3 spans 15 residues. The CDR3 protein is CASSPGSGTGTEAFF. CDR3 sequence (DNA): TGTGCCAGCTCACCTGGGTCAGGGACGGGCACTGAAGCTTTCTTT.

This clonotype ranks as medium-sized. This sequence joins TRBV6-5 and TRBJ1-1, with unresolved D. Trimming pared 4 bases from V and 5 bases from J, leaving 14 bases between. The CDR3 length is 14 residues. Per germline, CDR1 MNHEY and CDR2 SVGAGI. CDR3 DNA: TGTGCCAGCAGTTCTCTAGGGTCCTCGACTGAAGCTTTCTTT. Translating gives CASSSLGSSTEAFF.

The chain combines TRBV6-1 with TRBJ1-6; 8 bases line up with TRBD1. The CDR3 contains 14 residues. CDR1 and CDR2 (germline): MNHNS, SASEGT. V shed 5 bases and J 8 bases; nucleotides not matched to a gene: 5. In nucleotides, the CDR3 is TGTGCCAGCAGTTTGACAGGGGTCGATTCACCCCTCCACTTT. Translation: CASSLTGVDSPLHF.

In its sample, this clonotype is medium-sized. The V gene is TRBV27, the J gene TRBJ2-3; 8 bases are a match to TRBD2. Germline values: CDR1 MNHEY, CDR2 SMNVEV (reference sequence). The CDR3 covers 15 residues. The V gene end was trimmed by 5 bases and the J gene end by 3 bases; junction bases not matched to a gene: 7. CDR3 loop: CASSGREGRTDTQYF. The CDR3 nucleotides read TGTGCCAGCAGTGGTCGGGAGGGCCGTACAGATACGCAGTATTTT.

This clonotype qualifies as medium-sized. This chain joins TRBV4-1 and TRBJ2-3, with D hard to call. The CDR3 length is 14 residues. Germline CDR1 reads MGHRA; CDR2 reads YSYEKL. The ends were cut back, 1 base at V and 7 bases at J, with 12 bases in the middle. The CDR3 sequence: CASSQGLLGNTQYF. CDR3 bases: TGCGCCAGCAGCCAAGGACTCTTAGGTAATACGCAGTATTTT.

Judged by abundance, this clonotype is medium-sized. V and J are TRBV5-1 and TRBJ2-3; D remains ambiguous. Germline lookup yields CDR1 SGHRS and CDR2 YFSETQ. V lost 4 bases and J lost 2, with 2 bases in between. This CDR3 is built from 11 residues. CDR3 DNA sequence: TGCGCCAGCAGCATCACAGATACGCAGTATTTT. It specifies CASSITDTQYF. Drawing the rest from reference TRBV5-1 and TRBJ2-3, the complete variable domain is KAGVTQTPRYLIKTRGQQVTLSCSPISGHRSVSWYQQTPGQGLQFLFEYFSETQRNKGNFPGRFSGRQFSNSRSEMNVSTLELGDSALYLCASSITDTQYFGPGTRLTVL.

By frequency in the sample, this clonotype is medium-sized. The chain carries TRBV6-5 and TRBJ1-3, with 9 bases identical to TRBD1. Trimming cost V 2 bases and J 1 base; bases outside gene matches: 9. Per the germline V gene, CDR1 is MNHEY and CDR2 is SVGAGI. The CDR3 is 18 residues long. This CDR3 is CASSYEIWGQGSGNTIYF. In DNA, the CDR3 is TGTGCCAGCAGTTACGAGATTTGGGGACAGGGATCTGGAAACACCATATATTTT.

The chain's CDR3 is CASSRNPQGQETQYF. CDR3 coding DNA: TGTGCCAGCAGCCGGAACCCTCAGGGACAAGAGACCCAGTACTTC. This sequence joins TRBV11-2 and TRBJ2-5; a possible D gene is TRBD1 (5 bases). Germline loops: CDR1 SGHAT, CDR2 FQNNGV. V lost 5 bases, J lost 2 bases, and 15 bases lay in between. CDR3 size: 15 residues.

This clonotype was seen ten or more times. This chain connects TRBV28 to TRBJ2-5; D is unresolved. The CDR3 consists of 14 residues. Germline-derived CDR1 and CDR2 are MDHEN and SYDVKM. The V end lost 3 bases, the J end lost 1 base, and 9 bases lay between the germline ends. CDR3 sequence: CASSLGPIQETQYF. Here the CDR3 DNA reads TGTGCCAGCAGTTTGGGCCCGATCCAAGAGACCCAGTACTTC.

This clonotype is classed as medium-sized (0.01 to 0.1%). The CDR3 is CAIREAGDTQYF. The CDR3 DNA follows: TGTGCCATCAGGGAGGCTGGGGATACGCAGTATTTT. This chain connects TRBV10-3 to TRBJ2-3; a weak D match, TRBD2 (5 bases). Germline V gene lookup returns CDR1 ENHRY and CDR2 SYGVKD. The length of the CDR3 is 12 residues. Trimming cost V 6 bases and J 6 bases, with 10 bases left between them.

The genes are TRBV5-4 and TRBJ2-2; 8 positions agree with TRBD1. Germline CDR1 reads SGHNT; CDR2 reads YYREEE (reference sequence). V lost 3 bases, J lost 7 bases, and 5 bases stayed unmatched. The CDR3 contains 14 residues. This chain's CDR3 is CASSSQGAGGELFF. In DNA, the CDR3 is TGTGCCAGCAGCTCTCAGGGGGCCGGCGGGGAGCTGTTTTTT.

This clonotype appeared many times. The J gene is TRBJ2-2, the V gene TRBV12-3 or TRBV12-4, with 8 bases matching TRBD1. J gave up 2 bases and V 6 bases, and 11 bases lay outside the gene matches. The CDR3 length is 17 residues. The CDR3 loop reads CASRKAGGTLNTGELFF. In DNA form, the CDR3 reads TGTGCCAGCAGAAAAGCAGGGGGCACTTTAAACACCGGGGAGCTGTTTTTT.

This clonotype is classed as medium-sized (0.01 to 0.1%). This chain joins TRBV6-5 and TRBJ2-5; a weak D match, TRBD2 (6 bases). V was clipped by 6 bases and J by 2 bases, with 10 bases between them. From germline, CDR1 is MNHEY and CDR2 SVGAGI. CDR3 length: 13 amino acids. The DNA of the CDR3 is TGTGCCAGCAGGCTAGCGCAGCAAGAGACCCAGTACTTC. This sequence encodes CASRLAQQETQYF.

In this sample, this clonotype turned up many times. The chain recombines TRBV5-1 with TRBJ2-3; 13 bases are a match to TRBD2. CDR1 is SGHRS and CDR2 is YFSETQ in the germline V gene. The CDR3 is made up of 19 amino acids. Germline trimming cut 2 bases from V and 6 bases from J; bases unmatched to any gene: 15. CDR3 in DNA: TGCGCCAGCAGCTTCGGAATGATTGGACTAGCGGGAGTTACGGATACGCAGTATTTT. As protein: CASSFGMIGLAGVTDTQYF.

J is TRBJ1-2 and V is TRBV5-4, with D perhaps matching TRBD1 (5 bases). The CDR3 is made up of 14 amino acids. Germline loops: CDR1 SGHNT, CDR2 YYREEE (reference sequence). Trimming took 3 bases from V and 5 from J, leaving 14 bases between them. The chain's CDR3 is CASSSDRGAYGYTF. For the CDR3, the DNA is TGTGCCAGCAGCTCGGACCGCGGGGCGTATGGCTACACCTTC.

In its sample, this clonotype is medium-sized. The germline gene is not matched at one end of the junction; a read error may be the cause. The rearrangement links TRBV14 to TRBJ2-3, with D unresolved. From germline, CDR1 is SGHDN and CDR2 FVKESK. This CDR3 is built from 14 residues. This CDR3 is CASSKDRGTDTQYF. The DNA of the CDR3 is TGTGCCAGCAGCAAAGACCGGGGCACAGATACGCAGTATTTT.

This clonotype was found many times. J is TRBJ1-5 and V is TRBV7-2, with TRBD1 as a possible D gene (6 bases). V was pared by 10 bases and J by 6 bases, with 13 bases between. This CDR3 spans 12 amino acids. Germline CDR1 SGHTA, CDR2 FQGNSA. CDR3 in DNA: TGTGCCACAACAGGGTCCCCTCAGCCCCAGCATTTT. The encoded protein is CATTGSPQPQHF.